A single sample is the source of the 31 T cell receptor beta chains below, sequenced in a study of cytomegalovirus exposure and HLA in healthy donors. PCR employed 60 Vbeta and 13 Jbeta primers. TCRdb's table, derived via immunoSEQ multiplex PCR, lists solely in-frame clones and lacks some. The table includes 180,000 or so clones, roughly 80% detected once. Material for sequencing was PBMCs. These receptors all stem from a middle-aged man in good health and CMV-seronegative.

V is TRBV7-9 and J is TRBJ2-3; 7 bases agree with TRBD2. CDR3 length: 15 residues. Per the germline V gene, CDR1 is SEHNR and CDR2 is FQNEAQ (reference sequence). V was clipped by 1 base and J by 2 bases; unmatched bases: 3. CDR3 nucleotide sequence: TGTGCCAGCAGCTTAGACGGGAGGTACACAGATACGCAGTATTTT. Its protein is CASSLDGRYTDTQYF.

This chain links TRBV6-5 with TRBJ2-1, with 8 nucleotides matching TRBD2. The CDR3 contains 15 residues. V trimming: 2 bases; J trimming: 4 bases; junction bases outside the gene matches: 4. The germline gives CDR1 MNHEY, CDR2 SVGAGI. CDR3 sequence: CASSYTGGTYNEQFF. CDR3 sequence (DNA): TGTGCCAGCAGTTACACGGGAGGGACTTACAATGAGCAGTTCTTC.

V and J are TRBV19 and TRBJ2-1; 8 bases fit TRBD2. Germline lookup yields CDR1 LNHDA and CDR2 SQIVND (reference sequence). CDR3 size: 17 residues. V was pared by 1 base and J by 8 bases, with 13 bases of the junction left unmatched. CDR3: CASSIVGSGARVDEQFF. In nucleotides, the CDR3 is TGTGCCAGTAGTATAGTAGGTAGCGGGGCGCGGGTTGATGAGCAGTTCTTC.

V and J are TRBV28 and TRBJ2-3; TRBD1 agrees at 8 bases. The CDR3 is 16 residues long. Germline V gene sequence: CDR1 MDHEN, CDR2 SYDVKM. The ends lost 3 bases at V and 3 bases at J; junction bases unmatched: 8. In DNA form, the CDR3 reads TGTGCCAGCAGTTTCTCTGGGACAGGTAGGACAGATACGCAGTATTTT. Protein product: CASSFSGTGRTDTQYF.

This chain links TRBV5-1 with TRBJ1-5; the match to TRBD1 covers 9 bases. CDR1 and CDR2 from the germline V gene are SGHRS and YFSETQ. The CDR3 length is 16 residues. The V segment lost 3 bases and the J segment 0 bases; nucleotides outside the gene matches: 4. The CDR3 nucleotides are TGCGCCAGCAGCTCTGGGACAGGGAGTAGCAATCAGCCCCAGCATTTT. Translating it yields CASSSGTGSSNQPQHF.

The rearrangement links TRBV5-1 to TRBJ2-5; D is possibly TRBD2 (6 bases). The V and J ends lost 1 base and 10 bases respectively, with 17 bases between them. Germline CDR1 and CDR2: SGHRS and YFSETQ. The CDR3 extends over 14 amino acids. The CDR3 loop is CASSLLGTQRVQYF. The DNA for the CDR3 is TGCGCCAGCAGCTTGCTCGGGACTCAGAGGGTCCAGTACTTC.

The chain uses TRBV6-5 and TRBJ2-7, with 9 bases aligning to TRBD1. CDR3 length equals 15 residues. Looked up from germline, CDR1 is MNHEY and CDR2 is SVGAGI. The V and J ends lost 2 bases and 1 base, in that order; junction bases with no gene match: 3. The CDR3 reads CASSYSDRGSYEQYF. CDR3 DNA sequence: TGTGCCAGCAGTTACAGTGACAGGGGGTCCTACGAGCAGTACTTC.

The chain has TRBV5-1 and TRBJ2-7; no definite D call. V lost 4 bases to trimming and J lost 2 bases, with 13 bases between them. The CDR3 is 14 residues long. Germline values: CDR1 SGHRS, CDR2 YFSETQ. CDR3 loop: CASSPPGRPYEQYF. For the CDR3, the DNA is TGCGCCAGCAGCCCCCCCGGCAGGCCCTACGAGCAGTACTTC.

This clone was observed a few times. This sequence joins TRBV27 and TRBJ2-3, with D maybe TRBD1 (6 bases). Germline CDR1 and CDR2: MNHEY and SMNVEV (reference sequence). CDR3 length equals 15 residues. V was trimmed by 2 bases and J by 8 bases, leaving 17 bases between them. The CDR3 coding sequence is TGTGCCAGCAGTTTACCGCCAAGAAACAGGGTTACGCAGTATTTT. This gives the protein CASSLPPRNRVTQYF.

The gene calls are TRBV6-1 and TRBJ2-7, with TRBD2 matching 10 bases. Germline loops: CDR1 MNHNS, CDR2 SASEGT. V shed 5 bases, J shed 10 bases, and the junction held 2 bases outside the gene matches. This CDR3 is built from 11 residues. The CDR3 DNA follows: TGTGCCAGCAGTCTACTAGCGGGACAGTACTTC. As protein: CASSLLAGQYF.

The chain is built from TRBV11-2 and TRBJ2-2; D gene unclear. Germline CDR1 and CDR2: SGHAT and FQNNGV. The V gene lost 5 bases and the J gene lost 8 bases, with 12 bases spanning the gap. This CDR3 spans 13 amino acids. CDR3 nucleotide sequence: TGTGCCAGCAGCGACTTAGTGTCGGGGGAGCTGTTTTTT. This sequence encodes CASSDLVSGELFF.

The chain employs TRBV4-1 and TRBJ2-7; D is possibly TRBD1 (6 bases). The CDR3 has 14 residues. From germline, CDR1 is MGHRA and CDR2 YSYEKL. V was shortened by 2 bases and J by 3 bases, with 11 bases between the two germline ends. The CDR3 nucleotides read TGCGCCAGCAGCCAAAGGACAGAGCGCTACGAGCAGTACTTC. Translation: CASSQRTERYEQYF.

The chain couples TRBV30 to TRBJ1-4; D is undetermined. V was shortened by 4 bases and J by 5 bases, with 20 bases between the two germline ends. Germline V gene sequence: CDR1 GTSNPN, CDR2 SVGIG (reference sequence). The CDR3 runs 16 residues. The CDR3 is CAWTPIAGNWNEKLFF. As DNA, the CDR3 is TGTGCCTGGACTCCCATCGCGGGCAACTGGAATGAAAAACTGTTTTTT.

The rearrangement uses TRBV6-4 and TRBJ2-3; 7 nucleotides agree with TRBD2. V dropped 3 bases and J dropped 6; count of bases not matched to a gene: 9. The CDR3 loop spans 15 amino acids. Germline CDR1 MRHNA, CDR2 SNTAGT. The CDR3 protein is CASSESGGSYDTQYF. For the CDR3, the DNA is TGTGCCAGCAGTGAGTCCGGCGGGAGCTATGATACGCAGTATTTT.

The chain employs TRBV28 and TRBJ2-7; 7 positions agree with TRBD2. V was pared by 3 bases and J by 7 bases, with 12 bases of the junction left unmatched. This CDR3 contains 15 residues. The germline V gene has CDR1 MDHEN and CDR2 SYDVKM. The CDR3 region is CASSLWEGVSGEQYF. Here the CDR3 DNA reads TGTGCCAGCAGTTTGTGGGAGGGAGTTTCGGGAGAGCAGTACTTC.

The chain employs TRBV30 and TRBJ1-5; 10 bases map to TRBD1. V gave up 5 bases and J gave up 6 bases; unmatched junction bases: 7. The CDR3 length is 14 residues. Germline loops: CDR1 GTSNPN, CDR2 SVGIG (reference sequence). The CDR3 region has the DNA TGTGCCTGGCAAGGGACAGGGGTTTTTCAGCCCCAGCATTTT. Amino acids: CAWQGTGVFQPQHF.

The chain couples TRBV6-5 to TRBJ2-7; 9 bases map to TRBD1. V dropped 2 bases and J dropped 1; count of bases not matched to a gene: 3. The CDR3 is 15 amino acids. The germline CDR1 and CDR2 sequences are MNHEY and SVGAGI. This CDR3 reads CASSYGGTGSYEQYF. The CDR3 DNA reads as TGTGCCAGCAGTTACGGCGGGACAGGGTCCTACGAGCAGTACTTC.

This clone was counted a single time. The rearrangement joins TRBV6-5 to TRBJ1-4, with D possibly matching TRBD1 (6 bases). The V end was cut by 6 bases, the J end by 5 bases, with 13 bases between. The CDR3 has 14 residues. The germline V gene encodes CDR1 MNHEY and CDR2 SVGAGI. As DNA, the CDR3 is TGTGCCAGCAGACCCGGGGGGCGAAATGAAAAACTGTTTTTT. This gives the protein CASRPGGRNEKLFF.

The CDR3, as DNA: TGTGCCAGCAGCCCCCGACAGGGCCACACTGAAGCTTTCTTT. Its protein product is CASSPRQGHTEAFF. The genes are TRBV7-8 and TRBJ1-1; the match to TRBD1 covers 7 bases. The CDR3 spans 14 residues. Looked up from germline, CDR1 is SGHVS and CDR2 is FQNEAQ. Trimming at V came to 5 bases and at J to 3 bases, leaving 6 bases not matched to a gene.

The V and J genes are TRBV28 and TRBJ1-1, with 8 bases fitting TRBD1. Germline-derived CDR1 and CDR2 are MDHEN and SYDVKM. Trimming cost V 7 bases and J 1 base; bases outside gene matches: 5. This CDR3 is built from 14 residues. As DNA, the CDR3 is TGTGCCAGCACAGGGGGCGCGGGGAACACTGAAGCTTTCTTT. As protein: CASTGGAGNTEAFF.

The chain couples TRBV5-1 to TRBJ2-7, with D perhaps matching TRBD1 (7 bases). This CDR3 region has 14 residues. CDR1 and CDR2 from the germline V gene are SGHRS and YFSETQ. V dropped 7 bases and J dropped 2 bases, with 16 bases sitting between them. The chain's CDR3 is CASGGGGRTYEQYF. CDR3 in DNA: TGCGCCAGCGGAGGGGGCGGACGTACCTACGAGCAGTACTTC.

V is TRBV29-1 and J is TRBJ1-1; possible D gene TRBD1, 5 bases. Trimming cost V 4 bases and J 4 bases, with 13 bases left between them. The CDR3 runs to 13 residues. Germline V CDR1 and CDR2: SQVTM, ANQGSEA. In DNA, the CDR3 is TGCAGCGTTGCCGGCAGGGTGGGCACTGAAGCTTTCTTT. This codes for CSVAGRVGTEAFF.

The V and J genes are TRBV9 and TRBJ2-5; TRBD2 aligns across 12 bases. The germline gives CDR1 SGDLS, CDR2 YYNGEE. This CDR3 contains 14 residues. The V and J ends lost 2 bases and 5 bases, in that order; junction bases with no gene match: 1. The DNA of the CDR3 is TGTGCCAGCAGCGTCGGGACTAGCGGGGAGACCCAGTACTTC. Translation gives CASSVGTSGETQYF.

V usage is TRBV11-2 and J usage is TRBJ2-5; 12 bases are shared with TRBD2. The CDR3 has 16 amino acids. Trimming cost V 2 bases and J 5 bases; bases outside gene matches: 6. CDR1 and CDR2 from the germline V gene are SGHAT and FQNNGV. In DNA form, the CDR3 reads TGTGCCAGCAGCTTATCTAGCGGGGGGGCTGGTGAGACCCAGTACTTC. Residues: CASSLSSGGAGETQYF. The variable domain in full, completed from reference TRBV11-2 and TRBJ2-5, reads EAGVAQSPRYKIIEKRQSVAFWCNPISGHATLYWYQQILGQGPKLLIQFQNNGVVDDSQLPKDRFSAERLKGVDSTLKIQPAKLEDSAVYLCASSLSSGGAGETQYFGPGTRLLVL.

The chain couples TRBV9 to TRBJ1-2, with D perhaps TRBD1 (6 bases). V was trimmed by 3 bases and J by 2 bases, leaving 8 bases between them. The CDR3 spans 13 residues. Germline V lookup: CDR1 SGDLS, CDR2 YYNGEE. The CDR3 spells CASSAQGNYGYTF. The DNA of the CDR3 is TGTGCCAGCAGCGCCCAGGGGAACTATGGCTACACCTTC.

The chain uses TRBV7-8 and TRBJ1-2; TRBD1 agrees at 7 bases. This CDR3 is built from 16 residues. Trimming took 5 bases from V and 2 from J; bases not matched to a gene: 11. Germline-derived CDR1 and CDR2 are SGHVS and FQNEAQ. The CDR3 region has the DNA TGTGCCAGCAGCCCCCGGACAGGCCCCGCCAACTATGGCTACACCTTC. This translates into CASSPRTGPANYGYTF.

The chain carries TRBV5-1 and TRBJ1-6, with D perhaps matching TRBD1 (6 bases). V was clipped by 0 bases and J by 9 bases, with 16 bases between them. The germline gives CDR1 SGHRS, CDR2 YFSETQ. The CDR3 sequence is 16 residues long. CDR3 amino acids: CASSLEGSRGSSPLHF. In DNA, the CDR3 is TGCGCCAGCAGCTTGGAGGGTTCCAGGGGCAGTTCACCCCTCCACTTT.

The chain is built from TRBV10-3 and TRBJ2-7, with a possible D match to TRBD1 (5 bases). Germline V lookup: CDR1 ENHRY, CDR2 SYGVKD. This CDR3 region has 13 residues. The ends were cut back, 2 bases at V and 7 bases at J, with 12 bases in the middle. The CDR3 DNA reads TGTGCCATCAGTGAGATGGGTGCAGGGGAGCAGTACTTC. This sequence encodes CAISEMGAGEQYF.

The chain has TRBV7-3 and TRBJ1-6; TRBD1 aligns across 10 bases. The germline gives CDR1 SGHTA, CDR2 FQGTGA. The CDR3 is 15 amino acids. J lost 7 bases, V lost 4 bases, and 4 bases had no gene match. Here the CDR3 reads CASSSPGQGNSPLHF. The CDR3 DNA sequence: TGTGCCAGCAGCTCACCGGGACAGGGGAATTCACCCCTCCACTTT.

V gene TRBV6-1 combines with J gene TRBJ1-3, with no clear D. CDR3 size: 13 residues. Germline V gene sequence: CDR1 MNHNS, CDR2 SASEGT. Trimming left V 3 bases short and J 2 bases short, with 5 bases between. The CDR3 reads CASSDTPGNTIYF. The CDR3 bases are TGTGCCAGCAGTGACACTCCTGGAAACACCATATATTTT.

The V and J genes are TRBV2 and TRBJ2-6, with a possible D match to TRBD2 (5 bases). The germline V gene has CDR1 SNHLY and CDR2 FYNNEI. Trimming took 6 bases from V and 0 from J, leaving 12 bases between them. The CDR3 sequence is 16 residues long. The CDR3 is CASRRGLDSGANVLTF. In DNA form, the CDR3 reads TGTGCCAGCAGACGGGGATTAGACTCTGGGGCCAACGTCCTGACTTTC.